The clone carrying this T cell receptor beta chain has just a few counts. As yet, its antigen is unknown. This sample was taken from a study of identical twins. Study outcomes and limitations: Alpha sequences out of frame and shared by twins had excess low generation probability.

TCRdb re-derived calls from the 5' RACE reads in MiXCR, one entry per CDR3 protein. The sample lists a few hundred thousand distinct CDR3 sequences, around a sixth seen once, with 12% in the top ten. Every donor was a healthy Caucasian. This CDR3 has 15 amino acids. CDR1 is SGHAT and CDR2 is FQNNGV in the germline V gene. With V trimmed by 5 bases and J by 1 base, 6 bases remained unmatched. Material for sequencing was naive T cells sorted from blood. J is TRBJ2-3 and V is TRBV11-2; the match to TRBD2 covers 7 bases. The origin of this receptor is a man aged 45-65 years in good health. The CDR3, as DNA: TGTGCCAGCAGCAGGACTAGTACAGGCACAGATACGCAGTATTTT. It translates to CASSRTSTGTDTQYF. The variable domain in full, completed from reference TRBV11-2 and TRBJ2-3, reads EAGVAQSPRYKIIEKRQSVAFWCNPISGHATLYWYQQILGQGPKLLIQFQNNGVVDDSQLPKDRFSAERLKGVDSTLKIQPAKLEDSAVYLCASSRTSTGTDTQYFGPGTRLTVL.